This TCR beta chain was observed in a study of cytomegalovirus exposure and HLA in healthy donors. Overall study findings and caveats: Some V segments could not be told apart, so they were left out, TRBV6-2 and TRBV6-3 among them.

The donors, nominally healthy at sampling, likely had unrecorded immune exposures. It was with 60 Vbeta and 13 Jbeta primers that the PCR ran. Here immunoSEQ multiplex PCR was the method, and the copy in TCRdb shows in-frame clones only, minus some. Here the sample spans 90,000 or so clones, 70% being singletons. The CDR3 is 16 residues long. Germline CDR1 SGHAT, CDR2 FQNNGV. Trimming removed 1 base from V and 0 bases from J, with 11 bases in between. About this clone itself: The target antigen is unknown.

Sequences were obtained from PBMCs. V usage is TRBV11-2 and J usage is TRBJ2-3; maybe TRBD2 (6 bases). This TCR was recovered from a woman in her forties or fifties in good health and CMV-seropositive. The CDR3 DNA reads TGTGCCAGCAGCTTAGGGGCTGGGACTAGCACAGATACGCAGTATTTT. Amino acids: CASSLGAGTSTDTQYF.